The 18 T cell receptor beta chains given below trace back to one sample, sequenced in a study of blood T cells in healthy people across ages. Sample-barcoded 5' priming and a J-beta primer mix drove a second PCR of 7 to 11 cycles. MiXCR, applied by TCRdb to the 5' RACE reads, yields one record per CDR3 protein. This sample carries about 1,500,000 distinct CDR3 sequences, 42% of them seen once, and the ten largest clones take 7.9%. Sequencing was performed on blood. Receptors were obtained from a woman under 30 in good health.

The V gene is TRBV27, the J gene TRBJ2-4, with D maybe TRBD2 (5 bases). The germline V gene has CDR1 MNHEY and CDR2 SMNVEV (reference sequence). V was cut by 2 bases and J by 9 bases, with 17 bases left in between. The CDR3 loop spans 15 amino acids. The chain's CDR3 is CASSLRPDGEGIQYF. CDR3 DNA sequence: TGTGCCAGCAGTTTACGGCCTGACGGGGAAGGCATTCAGTACTTC.

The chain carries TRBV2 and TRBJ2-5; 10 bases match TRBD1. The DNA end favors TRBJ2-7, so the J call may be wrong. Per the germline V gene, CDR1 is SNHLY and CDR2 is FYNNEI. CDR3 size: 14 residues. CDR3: CASIGQGDPYEQYF. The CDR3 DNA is TGTGCCAGCATCGGACAGGGGGACCCCTACGAGCAGTACTTC.

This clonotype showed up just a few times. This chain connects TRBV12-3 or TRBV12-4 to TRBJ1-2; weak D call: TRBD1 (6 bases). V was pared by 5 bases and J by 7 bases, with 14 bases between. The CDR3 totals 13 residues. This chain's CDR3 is CASSPGVWGGYTF. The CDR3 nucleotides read TGTGCCAGCAGTCCAGGGGTCTGGGGTGGCTACACCTTC.

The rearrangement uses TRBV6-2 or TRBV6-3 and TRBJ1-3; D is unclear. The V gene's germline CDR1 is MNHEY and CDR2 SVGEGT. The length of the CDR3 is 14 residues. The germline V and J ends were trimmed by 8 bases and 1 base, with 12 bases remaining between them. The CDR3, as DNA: TGTGCCAGCGACTGGTCCCCTTCTGGAAACACCATATATTTT. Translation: CASDWSPSGNTIYF.

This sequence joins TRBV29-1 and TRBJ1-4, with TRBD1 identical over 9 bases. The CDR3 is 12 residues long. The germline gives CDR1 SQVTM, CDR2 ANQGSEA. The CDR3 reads CTGGTGNEKLFF. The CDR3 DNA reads TGCACTGGGGGGACAGGGAATGAAAAACTGTTTTTT. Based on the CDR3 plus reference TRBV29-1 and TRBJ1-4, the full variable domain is SAVISQKPSRDICQRGTSLTIQCQVDSQVTMMFWYRQQPGQSLTLIATANQGSEATYESGFVIDKFPISRPNLTFSTLTVSNMSPEDSSIYLCTGGTGNEKLFFGSGTQLSVL.

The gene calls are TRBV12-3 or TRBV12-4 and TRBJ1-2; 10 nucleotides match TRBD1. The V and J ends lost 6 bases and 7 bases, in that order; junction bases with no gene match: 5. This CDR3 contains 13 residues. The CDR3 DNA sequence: TGTGCCAGCAGACGGGACAGGGGTCCTGGCTACACCTTC. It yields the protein CASRRDRGPGYTF.

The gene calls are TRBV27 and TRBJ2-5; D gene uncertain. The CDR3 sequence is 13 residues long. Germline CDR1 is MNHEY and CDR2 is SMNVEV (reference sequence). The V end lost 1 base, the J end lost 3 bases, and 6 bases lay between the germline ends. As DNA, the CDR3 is TGTGCCAGCAGTTTATTGTGGGAAGAGACCCAGTACTTC. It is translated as CASSLLWEETQYF.

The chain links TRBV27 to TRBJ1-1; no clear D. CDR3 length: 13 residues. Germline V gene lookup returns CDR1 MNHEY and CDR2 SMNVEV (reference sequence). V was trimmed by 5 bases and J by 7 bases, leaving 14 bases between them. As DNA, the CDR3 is TGTGCCAGCAGTCGGGAAATTGGCTATGAAGCTTTCTTT. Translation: CASSREIGYEAFF.

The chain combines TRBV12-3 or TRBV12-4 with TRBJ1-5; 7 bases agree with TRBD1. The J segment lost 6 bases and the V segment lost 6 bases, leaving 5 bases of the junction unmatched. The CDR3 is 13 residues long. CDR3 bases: TGTGCCAGCAGCAGACAGGGATTTCAGCCCCAGCATTTT. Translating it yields CASSRQGFQPQHF.

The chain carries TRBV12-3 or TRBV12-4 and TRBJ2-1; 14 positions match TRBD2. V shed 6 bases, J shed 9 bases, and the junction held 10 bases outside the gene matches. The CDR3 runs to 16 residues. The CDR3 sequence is CASSPPTSGGAGEQFF. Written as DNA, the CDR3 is TGTGCCAGCAGCCCGCCGACTAGCGGGGGGGCTGGTGAGCAGTTCTTC.

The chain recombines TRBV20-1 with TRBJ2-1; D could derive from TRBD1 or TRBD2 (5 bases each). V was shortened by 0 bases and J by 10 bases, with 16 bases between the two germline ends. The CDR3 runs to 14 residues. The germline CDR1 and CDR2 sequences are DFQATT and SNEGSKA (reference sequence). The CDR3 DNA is TGCAGTGCTAGAGACACTAGACCGGGACGAGAGCAGTTCTTC. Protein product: CSARDTRPGREQFF.

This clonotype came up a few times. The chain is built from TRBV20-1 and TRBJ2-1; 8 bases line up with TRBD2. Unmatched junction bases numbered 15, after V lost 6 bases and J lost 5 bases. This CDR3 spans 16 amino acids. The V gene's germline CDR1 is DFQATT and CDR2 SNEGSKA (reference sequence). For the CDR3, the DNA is TGCAGTGCCCCTAAAAGGACTAGCCATACCAACAATGAGCAGTTCTTC. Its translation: CSAPKRTSHTNNEQFF.

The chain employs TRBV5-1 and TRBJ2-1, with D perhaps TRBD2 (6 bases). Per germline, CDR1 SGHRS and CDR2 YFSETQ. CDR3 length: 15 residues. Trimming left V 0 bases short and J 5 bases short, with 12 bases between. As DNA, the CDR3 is TGCGCCAGCAGCTTGGAGGCTAGCGCCGACAATGAGCAGTTCTTC. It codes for CASSLEASADNEQFF. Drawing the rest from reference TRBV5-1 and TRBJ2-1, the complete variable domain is KAGVTQTPRYLIKTRGQQVTLSCSPISGHRSVSWYQQTPGQGLQFLFEYFSETQRNKGNFPGRFSGRQFSNSRSEMNVSTLELGDSALYLCASSLEASADNEQFFGPGTRLTVL.

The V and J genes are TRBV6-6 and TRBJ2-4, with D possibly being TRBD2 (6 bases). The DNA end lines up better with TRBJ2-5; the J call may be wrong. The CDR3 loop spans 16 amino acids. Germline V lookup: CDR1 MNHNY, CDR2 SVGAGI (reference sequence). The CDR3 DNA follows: TGTGCCAGCAGTTACTCACGGCGGGACGAAGGGAAGACCCAGTACTTC. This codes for CASSYSRRDEGKTQYF.

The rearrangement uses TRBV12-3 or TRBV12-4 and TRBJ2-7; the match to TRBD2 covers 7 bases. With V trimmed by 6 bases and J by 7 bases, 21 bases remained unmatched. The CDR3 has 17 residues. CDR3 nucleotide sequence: TGTGCCAGCAGCACAACCACTGGCGGGAGTTCCTACAATGAGCAGTACTTC. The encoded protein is CASSTTTGGSSYNEQYF.

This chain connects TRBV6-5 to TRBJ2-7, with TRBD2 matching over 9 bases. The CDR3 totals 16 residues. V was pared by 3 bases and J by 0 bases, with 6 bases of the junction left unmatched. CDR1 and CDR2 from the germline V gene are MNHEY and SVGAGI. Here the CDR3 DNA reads TGTGCCAGCAGTTATTCGGGACTAGCTCACTCCTACGAGCAGTACTTC. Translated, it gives CASSYSGLAHSYEQYF.

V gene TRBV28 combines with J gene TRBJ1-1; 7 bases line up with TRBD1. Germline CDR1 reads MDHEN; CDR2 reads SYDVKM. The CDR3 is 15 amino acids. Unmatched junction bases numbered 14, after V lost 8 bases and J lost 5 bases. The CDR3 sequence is CASQRGEGARTEAFF. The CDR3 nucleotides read TGTGCCAGCCAGAGGGGAGAGGGGGCGCGGACTGAAGCTTTCTTT.

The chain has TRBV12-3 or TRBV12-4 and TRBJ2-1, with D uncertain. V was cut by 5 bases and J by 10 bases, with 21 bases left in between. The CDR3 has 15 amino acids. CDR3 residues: CASSHDVESSYEQFF. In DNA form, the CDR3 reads TGTGCCAGCAGTCACGACGTGGAGTCATCCTACGAGCAGTTCTTC.